Presented here are 10 T cell receptor beta chains from one specimen sequenced in a study of human T cells and chemical hapten exposure. The sample's time point: pre-sensitization, week 0. The treatment is: therapeutic diphenylcyclopropenone sensitization with weekly scalp DPC. From the RACE reads, TCRdb called clonotypes with MiXCR, one entry per CDR3 protein. The sample yields over 300,000 distinct CDR3 sequences, roughly 5.3% seen once. Sequencing used whole blood, obtained in connection with sensitization to the hapten diphenylcyclopropenone (DPC). Source of these receptors: a woman between 45 and 60 years old with alopecia areata. Some clones in this sample may be carry-over from other donors' samples.

This clonotype was recorded many times. At one of its ends the junction is not consistent with the germline gene, which may arise from a read error. V is TRBV2 and J is TRBJ1-6; D is possibly TRBD1 (5 bases). The length of the CDR3 is 12 residues. In germline, CDR1 is SNHLY, CDR2 FYNNEI. The CDR3 loop reads CASSVSFQGLNF. The CDR3 DNA reads as TGTGCCAGCAGTGTTAGTTTCCAGGGACTCAACTTT.

Ten or more counts support this clonotype. The chain recombines TRBV5-1 with TRBJ2-3, with a weak D call TRBD2 (5 bases). The CDR3 is 16 residues long. Between the trimmed V and J ends, which lost 4 bases and 2 bases, there was a span of 17 bases. CDR1 is SGHRS and CDR2 is YFSETQ in the germline V gene. CDR3 bases: TGCGCCAGCAGCCCGGGAAGGCTTACACCCACAGATACGCAGTATTTT. Encoded protein: CASSPGRLTPTDTQYF.

V usage is TRBV10-2 and J usage is TRBJ2-5, with TRBD1 matching over 9 bases. The CDR3 spans 16 residues. J was trimmed by 0 bases and V by 3 bases; bases with no gene match: 5. CDR1 WSHSY and CDR2 SAAADI come from the germline V gene. The CDR3 is CASSDGDRAYQETQYF. The CDR3 DNA is TGCGCCAGCAGTGACGGGGACAGGGCGTACCAAGAGACCCAGTACTTC.

This clonotype was observed a handful of times. The chain employs TRBV3-1 and TRBJ1-2; 12 positions agree with TRBD1. Trimming cost V 2 bases and J 7 bases; bases outside gene matches: 5. The germline V gene encodes CDR1 LGHDT and CDR2 YNNKEL (reference sequence). This CDR3 contains 15 residues. The CDR3 bases are TGTGCCAGCAGCCAATCCGGGACAGGGGGCTTTGGCTACACCTTC. Translated, it gives CASSQSGTGGFGYTF.

This chain joins TRBV2 and TRBJ2-3; no clear D. This CDR3 comprises 13 residues. With 3 bases removed from V and 1 base from J, the gap between germline ends came to 5 bases. Germline V gene lookup returns CDR1 SNHLY and CDR2 FYNNEI. In nucleotides, the CDR3 is TGTGCCAGCAGTGAGGCTCGCACAGATACGCAGTATTTT. Its translation: CASSEARTDTQYF.

The chain combines TRBV12-5 with TRBJ1-5; TRBD1 matches at 7 bases. Per the germline V gene, CDR1 is LGHNT and CDR2 is FRNRAP. This CDR3 is built from 14 residues. The V gene end was trimmed by 5 bases and the J gene end by 4 bases; junction bases not matched to a gene: 5. This CDR3 is CASGGDRDNQPQHF. CDR3 nucleotides: TGTGCTAGTGGTGGAGACAGGGATAATCAGCCCCAGCATTTT.

This clonotype was recorded at least ten times. V is TRBV10-3 and J is TRBJ2-4; D gene ambiguous. Germline assignment: CDR1 ENHRY and CDR2 SYGVKD. Trimming took off 4 bases at V and 6 bases at J, with 10 bases between the two ends. CDR3 length: 13 residues. The CDR3 nucleotides are TGTGCCATCAGTGCGAGTAACTCAAACATTCAGTACTTC. Its translation is CAISASNSNIQYF.

The table lists this clonotype with many counts. The chain carries TRBV12-3 or TRBV12-4 and TRBJ1-1; D uncertain. The V gene lost 1 base and the J gene lost 0 bases, with 9 bases spanning the gap. This CDR3 has 15 residues. The CDR3 region is CASSLGPGLNTEAFF. The CDR3 coding sequence is TGTGCCAGCAGTTTAGGGCCAGGATTGAACACTGAAGCTTTCTTT.

This clonotype was detected many times. This chain joins TRBV12-3 or TRBV12-4 and TRBJ1-4, with a possible D match to TRBD1 (5 bases). The CDR3 covers 13 residues. Trimming pared 5 bases from V and 8 bases from J, leaving 12 bases between. In DNA, the CDR3 is TGTGCCAGCAGTGATCGAGGGGACGAAAAACTGTTTTTT. This translates into CASSDRGDEKLFF.

This clonotype was detected ten times or more. This chain connects TRBV29-1 to TRBJ2-5; no reliable D call. CDR3 length equals 12 residues. V was clipped by 3 bases and J by 1 base, with 6 bases between them. Per germline, CDR1 SQVTM and CDR2 ANQGSEA. Here the CDR3 reads CSVDYSQETQYF. DNA of the CDR3: TGCAGCGTTGATTACAGCCAAGAGACCCAGTACTTC. Full variable domain (remainder filled in from reference TRBV29-1 and TRBJ2-5): SAVISQKPSRDICQRGTSLTIQCQVDSQVTMMFWYRQQPGQSLTLIATANQGSEATYESGFVIDKFPISRPNLTFSTLTVSNMSPEDSSIYLCSVDYSQETQYFGPGTRLLVL.